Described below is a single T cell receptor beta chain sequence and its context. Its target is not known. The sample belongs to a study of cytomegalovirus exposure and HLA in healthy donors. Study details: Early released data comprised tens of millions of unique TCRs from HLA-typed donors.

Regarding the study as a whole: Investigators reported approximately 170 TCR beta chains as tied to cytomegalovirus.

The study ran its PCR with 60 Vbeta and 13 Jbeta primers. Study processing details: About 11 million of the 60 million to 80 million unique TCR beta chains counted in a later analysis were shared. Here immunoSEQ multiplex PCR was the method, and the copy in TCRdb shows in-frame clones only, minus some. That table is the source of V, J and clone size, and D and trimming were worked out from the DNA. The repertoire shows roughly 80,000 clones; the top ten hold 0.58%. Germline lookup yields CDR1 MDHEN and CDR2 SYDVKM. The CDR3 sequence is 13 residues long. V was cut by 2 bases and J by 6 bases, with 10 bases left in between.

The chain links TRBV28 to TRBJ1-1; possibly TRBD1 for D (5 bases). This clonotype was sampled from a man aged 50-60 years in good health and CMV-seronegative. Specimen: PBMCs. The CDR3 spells CASSLIWGAEAFF. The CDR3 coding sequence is TGTGCCAGCAGTTTAATTTGGGGGGCTGAAGCTTTCTTT.